Listed below are T cell receptor beta chains from one sample, sequenced in a study of cytomegalovirus exposure and HLA in healthy donors. Some clones are missing from TCRdb's copy, which holds only in-frame ones; the method was immunoSEQ multiplex PCR. The sample has roughly 120,000 clones; roughly 73% are singletons. Input material: PBMCs. These receptors originate from a man in his sixties in good health and CMV-seropositive. CDR3s include the opening cysteine and the closing phenylalanine or tryptophan. D genes are given only for firm matches. Size tells how often a clone was seen (once, few, many) or the class of an expanded clone, and some rows leave it out.

CDR3nt,CDR3aa,d_gene,v_gene,j_gene,abundance
TGTGCCTGGAGTGTAGGTTCGTCGGGAGTCAGAAAACTGTTTTTT,CAWSVGSSGVRKLFF,-,TRBV30,TRBJ1-4,few
TGTGCCAGTGGATCCACCGGGACTAGCGGGGCTTTGGGCACAGATACGCAGTATTTT,CASGSTGTSGALGTDTQYF,TRBD2,TRBV19,TRBJ2-3,-
TGTGCCAGCAGTGAACTTTCCTACGAGCAGTACTTC,CASSELSYEQYF,-,TRBV6-1,TRBJ2-7,few
TGTGCCAGCAGTTTAACCGGTGAAAAACTGTTTTTT,CASSLTGEKLFF,-,TRBV28,TRBJ1-4,-
TGCGCCAGCAGCTGGGTATCGGGGAACACTGAAGCTTTCTTT,CASSWVSGNTEAFF,-,TRBV5-1,TRBJ1-1,-
TGTGCCAGTTCGGGGGGACTAGCGGTTATAATTGGGGAGCAGTTCTTC,CASSGGLAVIIGEQFF,TRBD2,TRBV19,TRBJ2-1,-
TGCGCCAGCAGCCATCCCCGGGGCCCAGGGGAGGGTAAAGATACGCAGTATTTT,CASSHPRGPGEGKDTQYF,-,TRBV5-1,TRBJ2-3,-
TGTGCCAGCAGCCGACAGGGGGCGAACACCGGGGAGCTGTTTTTT,CASSRQGANTGELFF,TRBD1,TRBV7-2,TRBJ2-2,-
TGTGCCATCTCCCGGGTTGGGTCCGGGGAGCTGTTTTTT,CAISRVGSGELFF,-,TRBV6-6,TRBJ2-2,-
TGTGCCAGCAGCACCCGGGGTAGCGGGGGAGCAGATACGCAGTATTTT,CASSTRGSGGADTQYF,TRBD2,TRBV7-9,TRBJ2-3,-
TGCGCCAGCAGCTTGCTGGTAGCGGGGGGGATGAGTGGTGAGCAGTACTTC,CASSLLVAGGMSGEQYF,TRBD2,TRBV5-1,TRBJ2-7,once
TGTGCCACCACATATGGGGGCCTAGAGAATCAGCCCCAGCATTTT,CATTYGGLENQPQHF,-,TRBV15,TRBJ1-5,once
TGTGCCAGCAGTTCCTGGACAGGGTTGCCCTACGAGCAGTACTTC,CASSSWTGLPYEQYF,TRBD1,TRBV28,TRBJ2-7,-
TGCGCCAGCAGCCTAGGGACAGGGATAGAAAAACTGTTTTTT,CASSLGTGIEKLFF,TRBD1,TRBV5-1,TRBJ1-4,-
TGTGCCAGCAGCTCCCGGTCGGGGACAGTTGATTTT,CASSSRSGTVDF,TRBD1,TRBV5-4,TRBJ1-4,once
TGCGCCAGCAGTCAAGCTAGGGGGCCACTTAATGAAAAACTGTTTTTT,CASSQARGPLNEKLFF,TRBD1,TRBV23-1,TRBJ1-4,-
TGTGCCAGCAGTCCTCTAAGGGGAGGCGGGGAGCTGTTTTTT,CASSPLRGGGELFF,-,TRBV2,TRBJ2-2,-
TGCAGCGTTGCTTGGGGGCCGGACACTGAAGCTTTCTTT,CSVAWGPDTEAFF,-,TRBV29-1,TRBJ1-1,-
TGTGCCAGTAGTACGTCCGGGACAGGGGTTAAAGGAAACACCATATATTTT,CASSTSGTGVKGNTIYF,TRBD1,TRBV19,TRBJ1-3,-
TGTGCCAGCAGCTTGGCCGCGGTCCAAGAGACCCAGTACTTC,CASSLAAVQETQYF,-,TRBV5-4,TRBJ2-5,-
TGTGCCACGGGGAGAGGATCCTACGAGCAGTACTTC,CATGRGSYEQYF,-,TRBV6-5,TRBJ2-7,once
TGTGCCACCACCGAGGCCCTGAATCAGCCCCAGCATTTT,CATTEALNQPQHF,-,TRBV15,TRBJ1-5,few
TGCGCCAGCAGCTTGACAGGGATTTCTGGAAACACCATATATTTT,CASSLTGISGNTIYF,-,TRBV5-1,TRBJ1-3,-
TGTGCCAGCAGCCCGTCTCTAGCGGGGTTCTACAATGAGCAGTTCTTC,CASSPSLAGFYNEQFF,TRBD2,TRBV11-2,TRBJ2-1,few
TGCGCCAGCAGCCCTGGACAGGACACAGATACGCAGTATTTT,CASSPGQDTDTQYF,TRBD1,TRBV5-1,TRBJ2-3,-
TGTGCCAGCAGTCCCCGGGACACCCAATCACCCCTCCACTTT,CASSPRDTQSPLHF,-,TRBV6-5,TRBJ1-6,few